This T cell receptor (beta chain) originates from a study of T cell repertoires in cytomegalovirus infection. On the study more broadly: Indicated by public TCR beta signatures were CMV infection and matching HLA type. Study observations and caveats: Cumulative public TCR beta family frequency identified carriers of CMV plus the relevant HLA. There were HLA-C-restricted CMV-specific TCR beta clonotypes dominating the ex vivo response.

This clonotype was detected only a few times. Its antigen is not identified. The CDR3 length is 14 residues. CDR1 and CDR2 from the germline V gene are MNHEY and SVGEGT. Between the trimmed V and J ends, which lost 5 bases and 5 bases, there was a span of 13 bases. One entry per CDR3 protein results from TCRdb running MiXCR on the reads. Of roughly 230,000 distinct CDR3 sequences in the sample, more than 15% were seen once. V usage is TRBV6-2 or TRBV6-3 and J usage is TRBJ1-5; D gene uncertain. This receptor was obtained from a human donor in good health (CMV status not recorded). Some clones in this sample may be carry-over from other donors' samples. The sample consisted of CD8+ T cells from PBMCs. CDR3: CASSRARQDQPQHF. In DNA form, the CDR3 reads TGTGCCAGCAGTAGAGCGCGGCAGGATCAGCCCCAGCATTTT.